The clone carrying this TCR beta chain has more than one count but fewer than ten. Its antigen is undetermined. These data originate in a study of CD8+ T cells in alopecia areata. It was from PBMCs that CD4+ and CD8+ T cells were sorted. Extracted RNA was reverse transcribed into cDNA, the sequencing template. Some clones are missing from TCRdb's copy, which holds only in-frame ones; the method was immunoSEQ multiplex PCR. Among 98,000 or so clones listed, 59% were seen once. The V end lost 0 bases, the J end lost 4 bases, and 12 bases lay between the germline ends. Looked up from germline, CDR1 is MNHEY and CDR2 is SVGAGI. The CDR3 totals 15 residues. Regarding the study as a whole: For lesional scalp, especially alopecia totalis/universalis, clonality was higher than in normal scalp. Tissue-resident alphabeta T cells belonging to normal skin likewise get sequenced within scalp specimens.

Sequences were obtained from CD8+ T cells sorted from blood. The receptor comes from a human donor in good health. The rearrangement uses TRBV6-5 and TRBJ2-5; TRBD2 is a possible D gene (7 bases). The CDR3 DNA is TGTGCCAGCAGTTACTCTCCGGGGGGCCCAGAGACCCAGTACTTC. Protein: CASSYSPGGPETQYF.